What follows are 25 T cell receptor beta chains derived from one specimen sequenced in a study of CD8+CD57+ T cells in acquired aplastic anemia. The study profiled TCR beta VDJ and CDR3 using genomic DNA as template. Each CDR3 protein gets one entry after TCRdb re-called the reads with MiXCR. The sample lists about 160,000 distinct CDR3 sequences; around 45% were seen once. Sample: sorted CD4+, CD8+, or CD8+CD57+ T cells (not recorded which) from PBMCs. Receptor source: a human donor in good health.

This clonotype was seen repeatedly, ten times or more. The chain recombines TRBV13 with TRBJ1-6; no clear D. Deletions cut 6 bases from V and 3 bases from J, with 12 bases between. This CDR3 has 15 residues. CDR1 is PRHDT and CDR2 is FYEKMQ in the germline V gene (reference sequence). In DNA, the CDR3 is TGTGCCAGCAGAACACAGACTCTCTATAATTCACCCCTCCACTTT. The encoded protein is CASRTQTLYNSPLHF.

Ten or more counts support this clonotype. The J gene is TRBJ1-5, the V gene TRBV2; 10 nucleotides match TRBD1. Germline V CDR1 and CDR2: SNHLY, FYNNEI. The trim removed 5 bases at V and 0 bases at J, leaving 7 bases unmatched. The CDR3 totals 17 residues. Written as DNA, the CDR3 is TGTGCCAGCAGTAAGGGACAGGGGATAAGTAGCAATCAGCCCCAGCATTTT. Its translation: CASSKGQGISSNQPQHF.

Details on this clonotype: This clone may be a read error of a much larger clone one base away. The chain uses TRBV18 and TRBJ2-5; D ambiguous. Germline assignment: CDR1 KGHSH and CDR2 LQKENI. CDR3 length: 13 residues. In DNA form, the CDR3 reads TGTGCCAGCTCACCTGAACTACAAGAGGCCCAGTACTTC. It encodes CASSPELQEAQYF.

In DNA form, the CDR3 reads TGTGCCATCAGTGAGTCGATGCAGTATGGCTACACCTTC. Protein: CAISESMQYGYTF. This chain links TRBV10-3 with TRBJ1-2, with D unresolved. Trimming removed 0 bases at V and 5 bases at J, with 7 bases between. Per germline, CDR1 ENHRY and CDR2 SYGVKD. The CDR3 sequence is 13 residues long.

The chain combines TRBV7-6 with TRBJ2-1; D call uncertain. This CDR3 is built from 16 residues. Trimming removed 5 bases from V and 1 base from J, with 15 bases in between. Germline CDR1 SGHVS, CDR2 FNYEAQ. The CDR3 is CASSLRGSLSYNEQFF. The DNA for the CDR3 is TGTGCCAGCAGCCTCCGAGGTAGTTTATCCTACAATGAGCAGTTCTTC.

As concerns this clonotype: It may be a read error: a sequence one base away is much more abundant. CDR3 amino acids: CATPGYIEAFF. The CDR3 coding sequence is TGTGCCACCCCGGGATACATTGAAGCTTTCTTT. The chain is built from TRBV6-6 and TRBJ1-1; D is undetermined. This CDR3 spans 11 amino acids. Trimming removed 10 bases at V and 7 bases at J, with 13 bases between. Germline V gives CDR1 MNHNY, CDR2 SVGAGI (reference sequence).

This sequence joins TRBV2 and TRBJ1-2; D not certain. The germline V and J ends were trimmed by 6 bases and 0 bases, with 14 bases remaining between them. Per germline, CDR1 SNHLY and CDR2 FYNNEI. The CDR3 is 15 amino acids. The CDR3 loop reads CASSHQYPANYGYTF. CDR3 in DNA: TGTGCCAGCAGCCATCAGTACCCAGCTAACTATGGCTACACCTTC.

This chain uses TRBV7-9 with TRBJ2-5, with 8 bases matching TRBD2. With 5 bases clipped from V and 2 bases from J, the junction kept 10 bases outside the gene matches. The length of the CDR3 is 16 residues. Germline loops: CDR1 SEHNR, CDR2 FQNEAQ (reference sequence). The CDR3: CASSARGGRRQETQYF. DNA of the CDR3: TGTGCCAGCAGCGCCCGGGGGGGGCGTAGGCAAGAGACCCAGTACTTC.

As to this clonotype: A much more abundant neighbour one base away suggests this may be a read error. CDR3 loop: CASRKSSTYERYF. The CDR3 nucleotides read TGTGCCAGCAGGAAGAGCAGTACGTACGAGCGGTACTTC. J is TRBJ2-7 and V is TRBV5-6; D is uncertain. CDR1 and CDR2 from the germline V gene are SGHDT and YYEEEE. There are 13 residues in the CDR3.

The chain links TRBV11-2 to TRBJ2-1; D unresolved. The CDR3 is 14 amino acids. V lost 5 bases and J 7 bases, leaving 15 bases between the germline ends. Looked up from germline, CDR1 is SGHAT and CDR2 is FQNNGV. Written as DNA, the CDR3 is TGTGCCAGCAGCCCGCCCCCTCACAAGAATGAGCAGTTCTTC. Amino acid sequence: CASSPPPHKNEQFF.

The rearrangement joins TRBV10-3 to TRBJ1-3; 7 bases match TRBD1. CDR1 is ENHRY, CDR2 SYGVKD, per germline. Trimming at V came to 7 bases and at J to 4 bases, leaving 4 bases not matched to a gene. The CDR3 sequence is 13 residues long. CDR3 sequence reads: CAIKSGQGNTIYF. In DNA, the CDR3 is TGTGCCATCAAGTCGGGACAGGGAAACACCATATATTTT.

This sequence joins TRBV15 and TRBJ2-7; 7 bases align to TRBD2. This CDR3 is built from 14 residues. Per germline, CDR1 LNHNV and CDR2 YYDKDF (reference sequence). V gave up 3 bases and J gave up 5 bases; unmatched junction bases: 7. CDR3 coding DNA: TGTGCCACCAGCAGCCGGGAGGTTGTCAACGAGCAGTACTTC. This gives the protein CATSSREVVNEQYF.

This chain uses TRBV7-2 with TRBJ2-7; the match to TRBD1 covers 10 bases. The CDR3 is 14 amino acids. The junction had 14 bases not matched to a gene; V was cut back by 6 bases and J by 12 bases. Germline V lookup: CDR1 SGHTA, CDR2 FQGNSA. CDR3 sequence (DNA): TGTGCCAGCAGGCCCGGGACAGGGGTATCTCCGCCGTACTTC. It yields the protein CASRPGTGVSPPYF. The whole variable domain, filled in from reference TRBV7-2 and TRBJ2-7, reads GAGVSQSPSNKVTEKGKDVELRCDPISGHTALYWYRQSLGQGLEFLIYFQGNSAPDKSGLPSDRFSAERTGGSVSTLTIQRTQQEDSAVYLCASRPGTGVSPPYFGPGTRLTVT.

This clonotype was detected ten times or more. CDR3 DNA sequence: TGTGCCAGCAGCTTGGGTCAGGAGAATTCACCCCTCCACTTT. Protein product: CASSLGQENSPLHF. V is TRBV5-5 and J is TRBJ1-6; D gene ambiguous. Trimming left V 0 bases short and J 7 bases short, with 8 bases between. CDR1 SGHKS and CDR2 YYEKEE come from the germline V gene (reference sequence). CDR3 length equals 14 residues.

This clonotype was seen at least ten times. The V gene is TRBV24-1, the J gene TRBJ1-1; D perhaps matches TRBD1 (6 bases). The germline gives CDR1 KGHDR, CDR2 SFDVKD. The V and J ends lost 4 bases and 8 bases respectively, with 13 bases between them. The CDR3 spans 13 residues. CDR3 sequence: CATSDPDRREAFF. The CDR3 coding sequence is TGTGCCACCAGTGACCCTGACAGGCGCGAAGCTTTCTTT.

This clonotype was counted ten times or more. This sequence joins TRBV19 and TRBJ1-5, with D unresolved. The ends were cut back, 5 bases at V and 6 bases at J, with 17 bases in the middle. Germline CDR1 and CDR2: LNHDA and SQIVND (reference sequence). The CDR3 sequence is 15 residues long. CDR3 protein: CASSRPSGFSQPQHF. CDR3 coding DNA: TGTGCCAGTAGTCGTCCATCAGGTTTCAGTCAGCCCCAGCATTTT.

In regard to this clonotype: One junction end disagrees with the germline gene, perhaps due to a read error. The chain links TRBV29-1 to TRBJ2-7; unclear D gene. The CDR3 covers 10 residues. From germline, CDR1 is SQVTM and CDR2 ANQGSEA. CDR3 residues: CGVAYNEQYF. The CDR3 DNA follows: TGCGGCGTTGCTTACAATGAGCAGTACTTC.

This clonotype has a handful of counts. This chain joins TRBV24-1 and TRBJ1-1; D remains unclear. V was trimmed by 3 bases and J by 1 base, leaving 2 bases between them. The length of the CDR3 is 12 residues. The V gene's germline CDR1 is KGHDR and CDR2 SFDVKD. The CDR3 DNA reads as TGTGCCACCAGTGATGGGAACACTGAAGCTTTCTTT. Residues: CATSDGNTEAFF.

This chain links TRBV25-1 with TRBJ2-2, with TRBD2 identical over 7 bases. The germline CDR1 and CDR2 sequences are MGHDK and SYGVNS. V lost 7 bases and J lost 4; bases outside the gene matches: 9. The CDR3 runs 15 residues. The CDR3 here is CASTPSGLATGELFF. CDR3 sequence (DNA): TGTGCCAGCACCCCTAGCGGACTCGCCACCGGGGAGCTGTTTTTT.

The chain is built from TRBV7-8 and TRBJ1-6; D remains unclear. V lost 1 base and J 3 bases, leaving 7 bases between the germline ends. The germline V gene encodes CDR1 SGHVS and CDR2 FQNEAQ. This CDR3 spans 15 amino acids. CDR3 amino acids: CASSLDSNYNSPLHF. The CDR3 coding sequence is TGTGCCAGCAGCTTAGATAGTAACTATAATTCACCCCTCCACTTT.

This clonotype showed up just once. The chain employs TRBV9 and TRBJ1-1; D unresolved. The CDR3 is made up of 15 amino acids. The germline V gene has CDR1 SGDLS and CDR2 YYNGEE. Deletions cut 4 bases from V and 5 bases from J, with 18 bases between. CDR3 DNA: TGTGCCAGCAGCCCCCTAGCGTCCAGGAGGACTGAAGCTTTCTTT. It translates to CASSPLASRRTEAFF.

This clonotype appeared a few times. The genes are TRBV5-6 and TRBJ1-4; D remains ambiguous. Germline V gene lookup returns CDR1 SGHDT and CDR2 YYEEEE. This CDR3 has 12 residues. V lost 6 bases and J 10 bases, leaving 13 bases between the germline ends. The CDR3 nucleotides read TGTGCCAGCACCCGGGAGGCGGGAAAACTGTTTTTT. It specifies CASTREAGKLFF.

This clonotype was counted ten times or more. The chain employs TRBV12-3 or TRBV12-4 and TRBJ2-7; either TRBD1 or TRBD2 may fit D (5 bases each). Trimming shortened V by 2 bases and J by 1 base, and 9 bases separated the two germline ends. This CDR3 has 14 residues. CDR3 nucleotides: TGTGCCAGCAGTTTATGGGACCAATCCTACGAGCAGTACTTC. Protein sequence: CASSLWDQSYEQYF.

A remark on this clonotype: The junction shows a germline mismatch at one end, possibly a read error. CDR3: CASSLGRNTDTQCF. Written as DNA, the CDR3 is TGTGCCAGCTCACTAGGGAGAAACACAGATACGCAGTGTTTT. This chain joins TRBV18 and TRBJ2-3, with D tentatively TRBD2 (5 bases). The germline CDR1 and CDR2 sequences are KGHSH and LQKENI. The CDR3 covers 14 residues.

This clonotype was seen at least ten times. This sequence joins TRBV7-9 and TRBJ2-1; perhaps TRBD2 as D (6 bases). The CDR3 has 13 residues. Germline-derived CDR1 and CDR2 are SEHNR and FQNEAQ (reference sequence). Trimming shortened V by 5 bases and J by 10 bases, and 15 bases separated the two germline ends. CDR3 loop: CASSPAAGREQFF. CDR3 sequence (DNA): TGTGCCAGCAGCCCAGCCGCGGGACGAGAGCAGTTCTTC.